The 14 T cell receptor beta chains below come from one sample, sequenced in a study of sequential checkpoint blockade in melanoma. Treatment given: randomized to nivolumab then ipilimumab (arm A) or the reverse (arm B). Produced via immunoSEQ multiplex PCR; TCRdb's table is partial and in-frame only. Found here are 2,500 or so clones, under 20% of them singletons; the top ten hold less than 25%. The specimen comprised tumor tissue (inferred from file names), sampled from a patient given nivolumab and ipilimumab in sequence. The receptors derive from a human donor with melanoma.

The V gene is TRBV11-3, the J gene TRBJ2-5; D might be TRBD2 (6 bases). The CDR3 contains 14 residues. Germline CDR1 SGHNT, CDR2 YENEEA. The germline V and J ends were trimmed by 5 bases and 9 bases, with 19 bases remaining between them. The DNA of the CDR3 is TGTGCCAGCAGCGGCCGGGACTCCCCCTGGGCCCAGTACTTC. As protein: CASSGRDSPWAQYF.

By share of the sample, this clone is medium-sized. This sequence joins TRBV11-3 and TRBJ2-1; the match to TRBD1 covers 9 bases. CDR3 length: 16 amino acids. Germline lookup yields CDR1 SGHNT and CDR2 YENEEA. Losses at the gene ends were 7 bases for V and 8 bases for J; bases not matched to a gene: 15. The CDR3 loop is CASNKRRGQGTYEQFF. In DNA, the CDR3 is TGTGCCAGCAACAAGCGGAGGGGACAGGGTACGTATGAGCAGTTCTTC.

This chain joins TRBV7-4 and TRBJ1-6; the D is unclear. The V end was cut by 1 base, the J end by 7 bases, with 5 bases between. The CDR3 runs 13 residues. The germline gives CDR1 SGHVT, CDR2 SQSDAQ. This CDR3 reads CASSLDGNSPLHF. In nucleotides, the CDR3 is TGTGCCAGCAGCTTAGATGGGAATTCACCCCTCCACTTT.

This clone was detected only a few times. The genes are TRBV6-8 and TRBJ2-2; 10 positions agree with TRBD1. Unmatched junction bases numbered 9, after V lost 10 bases and J lost 4 bases. This CDR3 has 15 residues. CDR1 MNHGY and CDR2 SAAAGT come from the germline V gene. CDR3 coding DNA: TGTGCCATCAAAGGGACAGGGGAGGCCACCGGGGAGCTGTTTTTT. Protein: CAIKGTGEATGELFF.

The genes are TRBV19 and TRBJ1-5; D not resolved. V lost 3 bases, J lost 6 bases, and 12 bases lay in between. The CDR3 runs to 14 residues. Germline V gives CDR1 LNHDA, CDR2 SQIVND (reference sequence). The CDR3 nucleotides read TGTGCCAGTAGTATTGAAGCTCGTGGTCAGCCCCAGCATTTT. Its protein is CASSIEARGQPQHF.

This clone ranks as large (0.1 to 1%). The chain combines TRBV11-3 with TRBJ1-5; D not resolved. The V end lost 4 bases, the J end lost 0 bases, and 10 bases lay between the germline ends. CDR3 length: 15 amino acids. Germline CDR1 is SGHNT and CDR2 is YENEEA. The DNA for the CDR3 is TGTGCCAGCAGCTCTCGGGGTTATAGCAATCAGCCCCAGCATTTT. Protein product: CASSSRGYSNQPQHF.

This clone has more than one count but fewer than ten. The chain couples TRBV29-1 to TRBJ2-3, with 10 bases fitting TRBD2. CDR3 length equals 14 residues. Germline V gene sequence: CDR1 SQVTM, CDR2 ANQGSEA. V lost 7 bases to trimming and J lost 5 bases; unmatched junction nucleotides: 9. CDR3 region: CSGYLAGEGDTQYF. The DNA of the CDR3 is TGCAGCGGCTACCTAGCGGGAGAAGGAGATACGCAGTATTTT.

This clone was counted at least ten times. The chain carries TRBV11-3 and TRBJ1-1; a possible D gene is TRBD1 (5 bases). Germline CDR1 and CDR2: SGHNT and YENEEA. This CDR3 is 16 amino acids long. V lost 8 bases and J 1 base, leaving 20 bases between the germline ends. The CDR3, as DNA: TGTGCCAGCCGTATTCAAGGTGCCGGGGGGAACACTGAAGCTTTCTTT. Its protein is CASRIQGAGGNTEAFF. The full variable domain, rest sourced from reference TRBV11-3 and TRBJ1-1, is EAGVVQSPRYKIIEKKQPVAFWCNPISGHNTLYWYLQNLGQGPELLIRYENEEAVDDSQLPKDRFSAERLKGVDSTLKIQPAELGDSAVYLCASRIQGAGGNTEAFFGQGTRLTVV.

The count of this clone is one. The chain recombines TRBV15 with TRBJ2-5; no firm D call. The germline V and J ends were trimmed by 5 bases and 7 bases, with 20 bases remaining between them. The germline V gene encodes CDR1 LNHNV and CDR2 YYDKDF (reference sequence). The CDR3 runs to 15 residues. The CDR3 here is CATSLRAGHPATQYF. The CDR3 DNA reads TGTGCCACCAGCCTCAGAGCAGGTCACCCGGCGACCCAGTACTTC.

This clone was counted only a few times. This sequence joins TRBV6-8 and TRBJ1-4; D remains unclear. This CDR3 is built from 15 residues. Germline assignment: CDR1 MNHGY and CDR2 SAAAGT. Between the trimmed V and J ends, which lost 6 bases and 3 bases, there was a span of 14 bases. In DNA form, the CDR3 reads TGTGCCAGCAGGAGAAAGGGCAGACCTAATGAAAAACTGTTTTTT. This sequence encodes CASRRKGRPNEKLFF.

The chain couples TRBV19 to TRBJ1-5; 8 nucleotides match TRBD1. V dropped 5 bases and J dropped 5; count of bases not matched to a gene: 2. CDR3 size: 13 residues. Germline assignment: CDR1 LNHDA and CDR2 SQIVND (reference sequence). CDR3 in DNA: TGTGCCAGTAGTTACAGGGGGGATCAGCCCCAGCATTTT. It yields the protein CASSYRGDQPQHF. The full variable domain, with the rest looked up from reference TRBV19 and TRBJ1-5, is DGGITQSPKYLFRKEGQNVTLSCEQNLNHDAMYWYRQDPGQGLRLIYYSQIVNDFQKGDIAEGYSVSREKKESFPLTVTSAQKNPTAFYLCASSYRGDQPQHFGDGTRLSIL.

This clone is judged medium-sized. The chain has TRBV18 and TRBJ2-7, with TRBD1 identical over 8 bases. CDR3 length: 13 amino acids. The V gene end was trimmed by 5 bases and the J gene end by 2 bases; junction bases not matched to a gene: 2. Germline assignment: CDR1 KGHSH and CDR2 LQKENI. CDR3 sequence reads: CASSSTGAYEQYF. For the CDR3, the DNA is TGTGCCAGCTCATCGACAGGGGCCTACGAGCAGTACTTC.

V and J are TRBV28 and TRBJ2-1; no clear D. Trimming took 3 bases from V and 0 from J, leaving 12 bases between them. The CDR3 is made up of 16 amino acids. The germline V gene encodes CDR1 MDHEN and CDR2 SYDVKM. The CDR3 DNA follows: TGTGCCAGCAGTTTTGCGGCGGCTAGCTCCTACAATGAGCAGTTCTTC. This gives the protein CASSFAAASSYNEQFF.

By sample fraction, this clone is large. This chain joins TRBV6-8 and TRBJ2-7; D is perhaps TRBD1 (6 bases). The length of the CDR3 is 13 residues. V was trimmed by 4 bases and J by 1 base, leaving 8 bases between them. In germline, CDR1 is MNHGY, CDR2 SAAAGT. The CDR3 region is CASSFGQSYEQYF. The DNA of the CDR3 is TGTGCCAGCAGTTTCGGACAGTCCTACGAGCAGTACTTC.